These 3 T cell receptor beta chains came from one sample sequenced in a study of T cells after yellow fever vaccination. In TCRdb, the 5' RACE reads were re-called with MiXCR into one record per CDR3 protein. The sample consists of 450,000 to 600,000 distinct CDR3 sequences, around 16% of them appearing once. Sequenced here: PBMCs, sampled less than 6 days after the first yellow fever vaccination. These TCRs come from a man between 18 and 29 years old who received the YFV17D yellow fever vaccine.

The chain couples TRBV2 to TRBJ2-1; no definite D call. From germline, CDR1 is SNHLY and CDR2 FYNNEI. CDR3 length equals 15 residues. Deletions cut 2 bases from V and 4 bases from J, with 12 bases between. The CDR3 spells CASSESVSAYNEQFF. DNA of the CDR3: TGTGCCAGCAGTGAAAGTGTGTCCGCATACAATGAGCAGTTCTTC.

This clonotype was counted only a few times. The rearrangement links TRBV5-1 to TRBJ1-6, with D tentatively TRBD1 (6 bases). The CDR3 consists of 17 residues. The germline gives CDR1 SGHRS, CDR2 YFSETQ. V dropped 0 bases and J dropped 0 bases, with 10 bases sitting between them. The CDR3 loop is CASSLEQGTSYNSPLHF. CDR3 nucleotide sequence: TGCGCCAGCAGCTTGGAGCAGGGGACCTCCTATAATTCACCCCTCCACTTT.

This clonotype appeared many times. V gene TRBV4-3 combines with J gene TRBJ1-4; 7 bases are a match to TRBD1. CDR3 length: 15 amino acids. Germline V CDR1 and CDR2: LGHNA, YSLEER. J was trimmed by 8 bases and V by 4 bases; bases with no gene match: 10. CDR3 residues: CASSPTPGTEEKLFF. The CDR3 region has the DNA TGCGCCAGCAGCCCTACTCCCGGGACAGAAGAAAAACTGTTTTTT.